This T cell receptor (beta chain) was sequenced for a study of cytomegalovirus exposure and HLA in healthy donors. A note on this clone: Its antigen is not known.

Looked up from germline, CDR1 is SGHTA and CDR2 is FQGTGA. This CDR3 is 15 amino acids long. With V trimmed by 1 base and J by 4 bases, 4 bases remained unmatched. Primers for the PCR totalled 60 Vbeta and 13 Jbeta. Profiling relied on immunoSEQ multiplex PCR, and the TCRdb table lists in-frame clones only, not all of them. The data show about 270,000 clones, with roughly 70% seen just once and approximately 2.1% held by the top ten. Broader study findings: The only immune exposure information that was available was CMV serostatus. Rates of TCR association differed by HLA locus in a later analysis, with DRB1 highest and HLA-C lowest. Upon later analysis, HLA-associated TCR beta chains proved more clonally expanded than other, equally common chains.

What was sequenced was PBMCs. This TCR was sampled from a female donor in good health and CMV-seronegative. This sequence joins TRBV7-3 and TRBJ1-5; 7 positions match TRBD1. In DNA form, the CDR3 reads TGTGCCAGCAGCTTAAACGCGGACAGGAATCAGCCCCAGCATTTT. It translates to CASSLNADRNQPQHF. Using reference TRBV7-3 and TRBJ1-5 for the parts outside the CDR3, the full variable domain is GAGVSQTPSNKVTEKGKYVELRCDPISGHTALYWYRQSLGQGPEFLIYFQGTGAADDSGLPNDRFFAVRPEGSVSTLKIQRTERGDSAVYLCASSLNADRNQPQHFGDGTRLSIL.